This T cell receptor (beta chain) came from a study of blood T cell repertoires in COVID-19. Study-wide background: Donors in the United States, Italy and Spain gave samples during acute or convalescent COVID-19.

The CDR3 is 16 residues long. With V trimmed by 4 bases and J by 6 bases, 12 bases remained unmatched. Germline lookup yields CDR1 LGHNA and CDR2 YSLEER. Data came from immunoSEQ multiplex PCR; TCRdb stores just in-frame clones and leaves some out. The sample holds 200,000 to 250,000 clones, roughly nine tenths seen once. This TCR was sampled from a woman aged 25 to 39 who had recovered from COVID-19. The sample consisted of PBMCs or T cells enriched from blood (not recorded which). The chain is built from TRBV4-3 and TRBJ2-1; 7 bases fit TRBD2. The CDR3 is CASSPNWGGDGNEQFF. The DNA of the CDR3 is TGCGCCAGCAGCCCGAATTGGGGAGGGGATGGCAATGAGCAGTTCTTC.